Listed here is a single T cell receptor (beta chain). The data belong to a study of blood T cell repertoires in COVID-19. For the study at large: Nucleic acid was either cDNA or gDNA, and it came from T cells, B-cell-depleted T cells, or PBMCs.

Produced via immunoSEQ multiplex PCR; TCRdb's table is partial and in-frame only. The sample consists of about 220,000 clones, 70% to 90% of them appearing once. Germline-derived CDR1 and CDR2 are MNHEY and SVGEGT. This CDR3 is built from 14 residues. V lost 6 bases and J lost 0; bases outside the gene matches: 4. This chain links TRBV6-2 or TRBV6-3 with TRBJ1-2; 7 bases map to TRBD1. Material: PBMCs or T cells enriched from blood (not recorded which). The origin of this receptor is a woman aged 35 to 49 with acute COVID-19. CDR3 region: CASRYGTANYGYTF. Written as DNA, the CDR3 is TGTGCCAGCAGATACGGGACAGCTAACTATGGCTACACCTTC.